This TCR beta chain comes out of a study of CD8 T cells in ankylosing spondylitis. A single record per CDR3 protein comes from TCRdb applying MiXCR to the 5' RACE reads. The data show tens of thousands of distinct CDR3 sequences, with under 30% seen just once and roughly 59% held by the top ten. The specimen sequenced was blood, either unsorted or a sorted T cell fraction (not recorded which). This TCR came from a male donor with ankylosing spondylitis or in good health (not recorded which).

This CDR3 reads CASSVTGGLYEQYF. The CDR3 nucleotides read TGCGCCAGCAGCGTGACAGGGGGCTTATACGAGCAGTACTTC. The J gene is TRBJ2-7, the V gene TRBV5-1; 10 nucleotides match TRBD1. The ends lost 4 bases at V and 4 bases at J; junction bases unmatched: 5. The CDR3 contains 14 residues. Germline loops: CDR1 SGHRS, CDR2 YFSETQ.